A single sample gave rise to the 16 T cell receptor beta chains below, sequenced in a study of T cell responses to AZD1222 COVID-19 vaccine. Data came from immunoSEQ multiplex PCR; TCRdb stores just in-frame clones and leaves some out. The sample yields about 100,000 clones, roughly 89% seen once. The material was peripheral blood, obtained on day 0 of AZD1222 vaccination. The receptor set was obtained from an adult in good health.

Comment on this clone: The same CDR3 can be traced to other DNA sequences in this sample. Here the CDR3 reads CASRTGSGNTIYF. The CDR3 bases are TGTGCCAGCAGGACAGGGTCTGGAAACACCATATATTTT. The chain employs TRBV6-5 and TRBJ1-3, with 7 bases that match TRBD1. Trimming took 6 bases from V and 1 from J; bases not matched to a gene: 0. The length of the CDR3 is 13 residues. CDR1 MNHEY and CDR2 SVGAGI come from the germline V gene.

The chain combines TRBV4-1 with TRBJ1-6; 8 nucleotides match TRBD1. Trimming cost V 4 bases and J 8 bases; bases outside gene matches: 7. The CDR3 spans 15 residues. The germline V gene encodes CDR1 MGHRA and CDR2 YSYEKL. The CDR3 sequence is CASSLTPDRDSPLHF. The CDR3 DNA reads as TGCGCCAGCAGCCTTACGCCGGACAGGGATTCACCCCTCCACTTT.

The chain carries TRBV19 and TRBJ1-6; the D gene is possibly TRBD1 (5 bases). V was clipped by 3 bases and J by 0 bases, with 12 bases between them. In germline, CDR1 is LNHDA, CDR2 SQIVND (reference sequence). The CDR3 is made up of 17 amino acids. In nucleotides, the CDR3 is TGTGCCAGTAGTATCCACGGGGGACGCTCCTATAATTCACCCCTCCACTTT. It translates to CASSIHGGRSYNSPLHF.

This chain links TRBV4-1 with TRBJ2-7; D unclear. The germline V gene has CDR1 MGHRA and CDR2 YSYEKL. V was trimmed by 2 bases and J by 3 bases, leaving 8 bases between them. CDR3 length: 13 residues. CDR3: CASSQMRSYEQYF. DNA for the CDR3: TGCGCCAGCAGCCAAATGCGGAGCTACGAGCAGTACTTC.

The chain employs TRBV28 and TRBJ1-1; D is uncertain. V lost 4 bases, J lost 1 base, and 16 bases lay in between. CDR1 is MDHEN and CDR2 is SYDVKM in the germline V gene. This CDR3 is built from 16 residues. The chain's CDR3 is CASSSLGRAQNTEAFF. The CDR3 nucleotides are TGTGCCAGCAGTTCACTCGGGAGAGCCCAGAACACTGAAGCTTTCTTT.

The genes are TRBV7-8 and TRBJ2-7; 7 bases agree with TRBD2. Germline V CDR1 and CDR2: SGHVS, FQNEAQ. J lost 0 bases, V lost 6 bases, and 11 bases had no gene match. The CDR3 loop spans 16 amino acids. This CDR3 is CASSQRAGRVSYEQYF. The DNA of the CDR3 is TGTGCCAGCAGTCAAAGGGCGGGGAGGGTCTCCTACGAGCAGTACTTC.

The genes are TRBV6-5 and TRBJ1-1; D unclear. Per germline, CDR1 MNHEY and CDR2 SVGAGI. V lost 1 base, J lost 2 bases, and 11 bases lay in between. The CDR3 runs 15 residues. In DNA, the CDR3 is TGTGCCAGCAGTTACTTAAAACACGTTAACACTGAAGCTTTCTTT. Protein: CASSYLKHVNTEAFF.

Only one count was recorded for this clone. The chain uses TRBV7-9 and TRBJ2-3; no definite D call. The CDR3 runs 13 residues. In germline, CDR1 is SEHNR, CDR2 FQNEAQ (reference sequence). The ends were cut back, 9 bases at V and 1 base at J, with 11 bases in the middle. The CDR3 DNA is TGTGCCAGTGTATTTGGAGGCACAGATACGCAGTATTTT. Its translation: CASVFGGTDTQYF.

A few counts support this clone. CDR3 DNA: TGTGCCAGTAGTGTCGAGCGGAGGGGAACTGAAGCTTTCTTT. Its translation is CASSVERRGTEAFF. The gene calls are TRBV19 and TRBJ1-1, with TRBD1 as a possible D gene (5 bases). Germline CDR1 is LNHDA and CDR2 is SQIVND (reference sequence). V was cut by 5 bases and J by 5 bases, with 15 bases left in between. The CDR3 is made up of 14 amino acids. The complete variable domain, with remaining parts taken from reference TRBV19 and TRBJ1-1, reads DGGITQSPKYLFRKEGQNVTLSCEQNLNHDAMYWYRQDPGQGLRLIYYSQIVNDFQKGDIAEGYSVSREKKESFPLTVTSAQKNPTAFYLCASSVERRGTEAFFGQGTRLTVV.

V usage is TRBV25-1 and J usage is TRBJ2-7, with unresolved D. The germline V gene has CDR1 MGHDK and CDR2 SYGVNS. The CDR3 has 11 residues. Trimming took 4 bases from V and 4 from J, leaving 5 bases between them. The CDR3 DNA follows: TGTGCCAGCAGTGGAGGTTACGAGCAGTACTTC. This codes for CASSGGYEQYF.

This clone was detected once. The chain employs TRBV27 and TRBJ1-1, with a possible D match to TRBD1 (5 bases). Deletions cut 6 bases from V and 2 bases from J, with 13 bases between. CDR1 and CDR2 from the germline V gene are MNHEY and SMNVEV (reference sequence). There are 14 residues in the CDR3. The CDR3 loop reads CASSPGQINTEAFF. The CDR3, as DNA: TGTGCCAGCAGCCCCGGACAAATTAACACTGAAGCTTTCTTT.

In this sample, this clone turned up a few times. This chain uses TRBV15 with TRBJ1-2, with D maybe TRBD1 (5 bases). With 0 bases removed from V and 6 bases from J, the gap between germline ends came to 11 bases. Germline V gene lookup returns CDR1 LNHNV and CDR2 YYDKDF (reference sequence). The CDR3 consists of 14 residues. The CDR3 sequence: CATSRDLQANGYTF. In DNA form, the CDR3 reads TGTGCCACCAGCAGAGACTTACAGGCTAATGGCTACACCTTC.

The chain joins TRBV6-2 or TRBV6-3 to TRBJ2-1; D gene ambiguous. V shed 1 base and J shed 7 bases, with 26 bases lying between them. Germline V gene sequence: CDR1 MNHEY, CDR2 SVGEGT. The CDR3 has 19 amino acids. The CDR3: CASSYLPLLILASSNEQFF. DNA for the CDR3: TGTGCCAGCAGTTACTTGCCCCTATTAATTTTAGCAAGTTCAAATGAGCAGTTCTTC.

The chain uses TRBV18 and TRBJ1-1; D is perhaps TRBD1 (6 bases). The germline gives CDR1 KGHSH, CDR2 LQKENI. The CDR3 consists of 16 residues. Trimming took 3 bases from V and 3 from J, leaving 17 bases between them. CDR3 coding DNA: TGTGCCAGCTCACCCCCGACAGGATTTGGGGACACTGAAGCTTTCTTT. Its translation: CASSPPTGFGDTEAFF.

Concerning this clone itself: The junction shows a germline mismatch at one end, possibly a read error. The CDR3 protein is CASSSRDSAPAF. For the CDR3, the DNA is TGTGCCAGCAGCTCCAGGGATTCAGCCCCAGCATTT. The genes are TRBV11-2 and TRBJ1-5; perhaps TRBD1 as D (5 bases). The CDR3 runs 12 residues. Germline-derived CDR1 and CDR2 are SGHAT and FQNNGV.

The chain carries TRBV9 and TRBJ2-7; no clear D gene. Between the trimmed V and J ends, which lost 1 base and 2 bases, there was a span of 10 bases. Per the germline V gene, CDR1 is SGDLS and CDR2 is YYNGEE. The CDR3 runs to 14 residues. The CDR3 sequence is CASSVTANPYEQYF. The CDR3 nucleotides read TGTGCCAGCAGCGTAACGGCGAATCCCTACGAGCAGTACTTC.